This T cell receptor beta chain emerged from a study of cytomegalovirus exposure and HLA in healthy donors. Primers included in the PCR were 60 Vbeta and 13 Jbeta primers. Clones were read by immunoSEQ multiplex PCR, and TCRdb kept only the in-frame ones, dropping some. The data show some 120,000 clones, 80% seen once. In regard to this clone: Antigen specificity is unknown. Other DNA sequences in this sample translate to the same CDR3.

The V segment lost 5 bases and the J segment 0 bases; nucleotides outside the gene matches: 11. Germline V gives CDR1 SGHVS, CDR2 FQNEAQ. The length of the CDR3 is 20 residues. Study outcomes and limitations: A later analysis revealed that TCR association rates differed between HLA loci, peaking at DRB1 and bottoming out at HLA-C. Per a prior analysis, the majority of TCR beta V segments were productive roughly 87% or roughly 30% of the time.

Each of the donors was a healthy bone marrow donor. The chain joins TRBV7-8 to TRBJ2-1; 15 nucleotides line up with TRBD2. This TCR was recovered from a man under 40 in good health and CMV-seronegative. What was sequenced was PBMCs. The CDR3: CASSPRGLAGGGLSYNEQFF. The CDR3 region has the DNA TGTGCCAGCAGCCCTCGGGGACTAGCGGGAGGAGGCCTCTCCTACAATGAGCAGTTCTTC.